This T cell receptor (beta chain) appears in the sequencing data of a study of CD8+CD57+ T cells in acquired aplastic anemia. Flow cytometry had shown expanded CD8+CD57+ cells in the patients chosen for sequencing. The CDR3 is 16 amino acids. The germline CDR1 and CDR2 sequences are SGHRS and YFSETQ. The ends lost 0 bases at V and 3 bases at J; junction bases unmatched: 2. Genomic DNA provided the template from which TCR beta VDJ and CDR3 profiles were obtained. Using its own MiXCR run on the reads, TCRdb lists one record per CDR3 protein. The repertoire holds a few hundred thousand distinct CDR3 sequences, with 82% as singletons. Many counts were recorded for this clonotype.

The sequence derives from a human donor with aplastic anemia. What was sequenced was sorted CD4+, CD8+, or CD8+CD57+ T cells (not recorded which) from PBMCs. The V gene is TRBV5-1, the J gene TRBJ2-1; 11 bases map to TRBD2. The DNA of the CDR3 is TGCGCCAGCAGCTTGGATGGGACTAGCGGCTACAATGAGCAGTTCTTC. Amino acid sequence: CASSLDGTSGYNEQFF.